Included here is one T cell receptor beta chain sequence, with context. The PCR contained 60 Vbeta and 13 Jbeta primers. Clones were read by immunoSEQ multiplex PCR, and TCRdb kept only the in-frame ones, dropping some. The sample has 140,000 or so clones. This sample stems from a study of cytomegalovirus exposure and HLA in healthy donors. V was pared by 0 bases and J by 0 bases, with 9 bases between. Germline V gene data show CDR1 as SEHNR and CDR2 as FQNEAQ (reference sequence). CDR3 length equals 15 residues. The chain joins TRBV7-9 to TRBJ2-7; no clear D. The sequence came from a male donor in good health and CMV-seronegative. Sequenced sample: PBMCs. CDR3 sequence (DNA): TGTGCCAGCAGCTTAGCGTCCTTGAGCTCCTACGAGCAGTACTTC. As protein: CASSLASLSSYEQYF. The whole variable domain, remainder taken from reference TRBV7-9 and TRBJ2-7, is DTGVSQNPRHKITKRGQNVTFRCDPISEHNRLYWYRQTLGQGPEFLTYFQNEAQLEKSRLLSDRFSAERPKGSFSTLEIQRTEQGDSAMYLCASSLASLSSYEQYFGPGTRLTVT.